Listed below are T cell receptor beta chains from one sample, sequenced in a study of T cell repertoires in cytomegalovirus infection. TCRdb ran MiXCR on the reads and lists one entry per CDR3 protein. The table has about 400,000 distinct CDR3 sequences, about a sixth seen once. Sequencing was done on a sample of PBMCs. These receptors were obtained from a human donor in good health (CMV status not recorded). Some clones in this sample may be carry-over from other donors' samples. Each CDR3 is given with its conserved first and last residue. D genes are given only for firm matches. The listing skips clone size in some rows; elsewhere it reads once, few, many or a size class.

v_call: TRBV6-2/TRBV6-3
clone_size: -
j_call: TRBJ1-5
d_call: TRBD1
cdr3_aa: CASSPDRVRSNQPQHF
cdr3_nt: TGTGCCAGCAGTCCCGACAGGGTCCGTAGCAATCAGCCCCAGCATTTT

v_call: TRBV12-3/TRBV12-4
clone_size: many
j_call: TRBJ2-1
d_call: -
cdr3_aa: CASSLEGAGTRRYNEQFF
cdr3_nt: TGTGCCAGCAGTTTAGAAGGGGCCGGGACTCGTCGTTACAATGAGCAGTTCTTC

v_call: TRBV6-2/TRBV6-3
clone_size: few
j_call: TRBJ1-1
d_call: -
cdr3_aa: CASSPRGVNTEAFF
cdr3_nt: TGTGCCAGCAGTCCCAGAGGAGTGAACACTGAAGCTTTCTTT

v_call: TRBV7-2
clone_size: few
j_call: TRBJ2-3
d_call: TRBD1
cdr3_aa: CASSSRDRDTDTQYF
cdr3_nt: TGTGCCAGCAGCTCCCGGGACAGGGACACAGATACGCAGTATTTT

v_call: TRBV12-3/TRBV12-4
clone_size: few
j_call: TRBJ1-4
d_call: -
cdr3_aa: CASSKTATNEKLFF
cdr3_nt: TGTGCCAGCAGTAAGACAGCAACTAATGAAAAACTGTTTTTT

v_call: TRBV4-3
clone_size: -
j_call: TRBJ2-1
d_call: TRBD2
cdr3_aa: CASSQVAGSLYNEQFF
cdr3_nt: TGCGCCAGCAGCCAAGTAGCGGGAAGCCTCTACAATGAGCAGTTCTTC

v_call: TRBV7-9
clone_size: few
j_call: TRBJ1-1
d_call: TRBD1
cdr3_aa: CASSSRTGVGEAFF
cdr3_nt: TGTGCCAGCAGCTCCAGGACAGGGGTTGGTGAAGCTTTCTTT

v_call: TRBV6-2/TRBV6-3
clone_size: once
j_call: TRBJ2-2
d_call: -
cdr3_aa: CATPSGSNTGELFF
cdr3_nt: TGTGCCACCCCATCCGGGTCGAACACCGGGGAGCTGTTTTTT

v_call: TRBV12-3/TRBV12-4
clone_size: once
j_call: TRBJ1-2
d_call: TRBD1
cdr3_aa: CASRSTGQGNYGYTF
cdr3_nt: TGTGCCAGCAGGTCCACCGGACAGGGGAACTATGGCTACACCTTC

v_call: TRBV12-3/TRBV12-4
clone_size: -
j_call: TRBJ1-4
d_call: -
cdr3_aa: CASSKGDQLFF
cdr3_nt: TGTGCCAGCAGCAAGGGGGACCAACTGTTTTTT

v_call: TRBV7-9
clone_size: many
j_call: TRBJ1-6
d_call: -
cdr3_aa: CASSLETEHSPLHF
cdr3_nt: TGTGCCAGCAGCTTAGAGACCGAACATTCACCCCTCCACTTT

v_call: TRBV7-8
clone_size: few
j_call: TRBJ1-5
d_call: -
cdr3_aa: CASSLARRTVVDRIGQPQHF
cdr3_nt: TGTGCCAGCAGCTTAGCGCGAAGAACGGTCGTGGATCGCATCGGGCAGCCCCAGCATTTT

v_call: TRBV6-5
clone_size: -
j_call: TRBJ1-1
d_call: -
cdr3_aa: CASSYLGRDTEAFF
cdr3_nt: TGTGCCAGCAGTTACCTAGGTCGCGACACTGAAGCTTTCTTT

v_call: TRBV11-2
clone_size: many
j_call: TRBJ2-5
d_call: -
cdr3_aa: CASSVRWGETQYF
cdr3_nt: TGTGCCAGCAGCGTCAGGTGGGGGGAGACCCAGTACTTC

v_call: TRBV20-1
clone_size: few
j_call: TRBJ2-5
d_call: -
cdr3_aa: CSARSRGWAETQYF
cdr3_nt: TGCAGTGCTCGATCTAGGGGGTGGGCTGAGACCCAGTACTTC

v_call: TRBV27
clone_size: -
j_call: TRBJ1-5
d_call: -
cdr3_aa: CASWGARAGKPQHF
cdr3_nt: TGTGCCAGCTGGGGGGCCCGGGCGGGGAAGCCCCAGCATTTT

v_call: TRBV3-1
clone_size: -
j_call: TRBJ2-7
d_call: -
cdr3_aa: CASSQRTYEQYF
cdr3_nt: TGTGCCAGCAGCCAAAGAACCTACGAGCAGTACTTC

v_call: TRBV7-6
clone_size: many
j_call: TRBJ2-5
d_call: -
cdr3_aa: CASSPWGAEETQYF
cdr3_nt: TGTGCCAGCAGCCCATGGGGGGCAGAAGAGACCCAGTACTTC

v_call: TRBV4-1
clone_size: few
j_call: TRBJ2-5
d_call: TRBD1
cdr3_aa: CASSQVGDRVRQTQYF
cdr3_nt: TGCGCCAGCAGCCAAGTGGGGGACAGGGTACGGCAGACCCAGTACTTC

v_call: TRBV7-2
clone_size: many
j_call: TRBJ2-3
d_call: -
cdr3_aa: CASSLEVGRGDTQYF
cdr3_nt: TGTGCCAGCAGCTTAGAAGTAGGGAGGGGGGATACGCAGTATTTT

v_call: TRBV10-3
clone_size: -
j_call: TRBJ1-2
d_call: TRBD1
cdr3_aa: CAISGTGPYYGYTF
cdr3_nt: TGTGCCATCAGCGGGACAGGGCCGTATTATGGCTACACCTTC

v_call: TRBV2
clone_size: -
j_call: TRBJ1-2
d_call: -
cdr3_aa: CASSDYDQKANYGYTF
cdr3_nt: TGTGCCAGCAGTGACTACGATCAGAAGGCTAACTATGGCTACACCTTC

v_call: TRBV19
clone_size: few
j_call: TRBJ2-3
d_call: TRBD1
cdr3_aa: CASNLRDRGTDTQYF
cdr3_nt: TGTGCCAGCAATCTCCGGGACAGGGGCACAGATACGCAGTATTTT

v_call: TRBV12-3/TRBV12-4
clone_size: many
j_call: TRBJ2-3
d_call: -
cdr3_aa: CASSAGTGDTQYF
cdr3_nt: TGTGCCAGCAGTGCCGGGACCGGGGATACGCAGTATTTT

v_call: TRBV20-1
clone_size: many
j_call: TRBJ1-3
d_call: -
cdr3_aa: CALKTLVSGNTIYF
cdr3_nt: TGCGCACTAAAGACCCTAGTCTCTGGAAACACCATATATTTT

v_call: TRBV9
clone_size: -
j_call: TRBJ2-1
d_call: TRBD2
cdr3_aa: CASTLAGASDNEQFF
cdr3_nt: TGTGCCAGCACCCTAGCGGGGGCCTCCGACAATGAGCAGTTCTTC

v_call: TRBV9
clone_size: -
j_call: TRBJ2-5
d_call: -
cdr3_aa: CASSVALGETQYF
cdr3_nt: TGTGCCAGCAGCGTAGCTCTCGGGGAGACCCAGTACTTC

v_call: TRBV6-5
clone_size: once
j_call: TRBJ1-6
d_call: -
cdr3_aa: CAIRGGFNSPLHF
cdr3_nt: TGTGCCATCAGGGGTGGCTTTAATTCACCCCTCCACTTT

v_call: TRBV20-1
clone_size: few
j_call: TRBJ2-7
d_call: -
cdr3_aa: CSAREGFHEQYF
cdr3_nt: TGCAGTGCTAGAGAGGGTTTCCACGAGCAGTACTTC

v_call: TRBV7-2
clone_size: many
j_call: TRBJ1-2
d_call: -
cdr3_aa: CASSLYTDYGYTF
cdr3_nt: TGTGCCAGCAGCTTATACACCGACTATGGCTACACCTTC

v_call: TRBV7-2
clone_size: many
j_call: TRBJ1-1
d_call: -
cdr3_aa: CASSLGAQSLAFF
cdr3_nt: TGTGCCAGCAGCTTAGGGGCCCAATCATTAGCTTTCTTT

v_call: TRBV20-1
clone_size: few
j_call: TRBJ2-7
d_call: -
cdr3_aa: CSAQVPGEQYF
cdr3_nt: TGCAGTGCTCAAGTACCGGGGGAGCAGTACTTC

v_call: TRBV7-2
clone_size: many
j_call: TRBJ2-5
d_call: TRBD2
cdr3_aa: CASRPAGGYSGTQYF
cdr3_nt: TGTGCCAGCAGACCAGCGGGAGGGTACTCGGGTACCCAGTACTTC

v_call: TRBV20-1
clone_size: few
j_call: TRBJ2-5
d_call: -
cdr3_aa: CSARAGIQETQYF
cdr3_nt: TGCAGTGCCCGAGCGGGCATTCAAGAGACCCAGTACTTC

v_call: TRBV5-6
clone_size: few
j_call: TRBJ2-1
d_call: TRBD2
cdr3_aa: CASSPTGLAVYNEQFF
cdr3_nt: TGTGCCAGCAGTCCCACCGGACTAGCGGTTTACAATGAGCAGTTCTTC

v_call: TRBV28
clone_size: many
j_call: TRBJ2-7
d_call: TRBD1
cdr3_aa: CASSLWKRDSEQYF
cdr3_nt: TGTGCCAGCAGTTTATGGAAGAGGGACAGTGAGCAGTACTTC

v_call: TRBV2
clone_size: few
j_call: TRBJ1-2
d_call: -
cdr3_aa: CASSFDRYSNYGYTF
cdr3_nt: TGTGCCAGCAGTTTCGACCGCTACTCTAACTATGGCTACACCTTC

v_call: TRBV10-3
clone_size: few
j_call: TRBJ1-1
d_call: TRBD1
cdr3_aa: CAISDDRVNTEAFF
cdr3_nt: TGTGCCATCAGTGACGACAGGGTGAACACTGAAGCTTTCTTT

v_call: TRBV11-2
clone_size: many
j_call: TRBJ1-1
d_call: -
cdr3_aa: CASSSMSGTEAFF
cdr3_nt: TGTGCCAGCAGCTCCATGAGTGGCACTGAAGCTTTCTTT

v_call: TRBV11-2
clone_size: -
j_call: TRBJ2-2
d_call: -
cdr3_aa: CASSLDLTGNTGELFF
cdr3_nt: TGTGCCAGCAGCTTAGATTTAACAGGGAATACCGGGGAGCTGTTTTTT

v_call: TRBV7-6
clone_size: -
j_call: TRBJ2-2
d_call: -
cdr3_aa: CASGTGSAGELFF
cdr3_nt: TGTGCCAGCGGTACGGGCTCCGCCGGGGAGCTGTTTTTT

v_call: TRBV7-8
clone_size: many
j_call: TRBJ1-5
d_call: -
cdr3_aa: CASSLTGTDKFQHF
cdr3_nt: TGTGCCAGCAGCTTAACCGGGACCGATAAGTTCCAGCATTTT

v_call: TRBV2
clone_size: -
j_call: TRBJ2-7
d_call: -
cdr3_aa: CASKMEAALGYEQYF
cdr3_nt: TGTGCCAGCAAGATGGAGGCGGCATTGGGCTACGAGCAGTACTTC

v_call: TRBV7-2
clone_size: many
j_call: TRBJ1-1
d_call: TRBD1
cdr3_aa: CASSPRQGRNTEAFF
cdr3_nt: TGTGCCAGCAGCCCCCGACAGGGAAGGAACACTGAAGCTTTCTTT

v_call: TRBV7-2
clone_size: many
j_call: TRBJ2-3
d_call: -
cdr3_aa: CASSLRTPRTQYF
cdr3_nt: TGTGCCAGCAGCTTAAGAACCCCCCGTACGCAGTATTTT